This TCR beta chain was retrieved from a study of post-analysis software for immune sequencing data. General study results and limits: Compared with controls, patients had more of about 5 TRBV segments, including TRBV5-6, TRBV5-1 and TRBV20-1. Significantly lower normalized Chao1 diversity was found in patients with multiple sclerosis relative to controls.

The CDR3 covers 15 residues. Trimming removed 5 bases at V and 0 bases at J, with 8 bases between. As regards this clonotype: The antigen remains unidentified.

Tagging with unique molecular identifiers was a feature of the TCR beta cDNA libraries. T cells numbering roughly 0.85 to 10 million gave rise to around 500,000 cDNA molecules. TCRdb processed the PCR reads anew with MiXCR; each CDR3 protein has one entry. The data hold 650,000 to 850,000 distinct CDR3 sequences, with 35% to 55% observed a single time. The receptor was isolated from a girl aged 10 to 17 with multiple sclerosis. The sequenced sample consisted of blood. The chain joins TRBV12-3 or TRBV12-4 to TRBJ2-6, with a possible D match to TRBD1 (5 bases). The CDR3 nucleotides are TGTGCCAGCAGTCGACAGCTCTCTGGGGCCAACGTCCTGACTTTC. This sequence encodes CASSRQLSGANVLTF.